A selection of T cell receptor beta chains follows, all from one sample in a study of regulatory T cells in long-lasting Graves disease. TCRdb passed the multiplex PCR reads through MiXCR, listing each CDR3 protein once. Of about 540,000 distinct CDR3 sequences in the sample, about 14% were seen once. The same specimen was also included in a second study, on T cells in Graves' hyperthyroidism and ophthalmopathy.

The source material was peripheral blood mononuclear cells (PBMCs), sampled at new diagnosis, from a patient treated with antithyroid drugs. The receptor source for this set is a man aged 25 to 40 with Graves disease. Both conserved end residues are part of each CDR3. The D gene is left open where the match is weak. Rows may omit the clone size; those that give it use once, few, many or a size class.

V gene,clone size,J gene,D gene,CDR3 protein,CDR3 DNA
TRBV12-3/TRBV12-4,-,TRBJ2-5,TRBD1,CASRLTGRKTQYF,TGTGCCAGCAGGTTGACAGGGAGAAAGACCCAGTACTTC
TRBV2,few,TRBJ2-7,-,CASSEAGAGEQYF,TGTGCCAGCAGTGAGGCAGGGGCCGGCGAGCAGTACTTC
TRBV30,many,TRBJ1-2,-,CAWTTNCGYTF,TGTGCCTGGACTACGAACTGTGGCTACACCTTC
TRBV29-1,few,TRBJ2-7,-,CSVATNSYEQYF,TGCAGCGTTGCGACAAACTCCTACGAGCAGTACTTC
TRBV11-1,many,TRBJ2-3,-,CASSLAGRTDTQYF,TGTGCCAGCAGCTTAGCCGGGAGAACAGATACGCAGTATTTT
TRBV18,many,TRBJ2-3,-,CASSQKTGWTDTQYF,TGTGCCAGCTCCCAGAAGACAGGTTGGACAGATACGCAGTATTTT
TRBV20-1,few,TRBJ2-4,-,CSAKLRGQYF,TGCAGTGCTAAGTTGAGGGGTCAGTACTTC
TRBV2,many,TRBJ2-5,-,CAAKGDTFRETQYF,TGTGCCGCAAAGGGGGACACCTTCCGGGAGACCCAGTACTTC
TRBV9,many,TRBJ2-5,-,CASSPGDRVETQYF,TGTGCCAGCAGCCCTGGGGATCGCGTAGAGACCCAGTACTTC
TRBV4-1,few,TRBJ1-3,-,CASSQVSRSGNTIYF,TGCGCCAGCAGCCAAGTGAGCAGGTCTGGAAACACCATATATTTT